Shown below are 8 T cell receptor beta chains from a single sample sequenced in a study of neurological immune-mediated disorders. TCRdb fed the 5' RACE reads into MiXCR, producing one record per CDR3 protein. The sample gives about 87,000 distinct CDR3 sequences, 3.5% of which show up once; around 3.1% is in the top ten. Specimen: PBMCs. The receptors shown here come from a woman aged 45-65 years with multiple sclerosis.

This clonotype was seen many times. The CDR3 DNA reads TGTGCCAGCAGCTCCCTTGGACAGGGGGAAGAGACCCAGTACTTC. Translating gives CASSSLGQGEETQYF. The rearrangement links TRBV7-9 to TRBJ2-5, with 10 bases that match TRBD1. The CDR3 is 15 residues long. V lost 4 bases, J lost 3 bases, and 5 bases stayed unmatched. Germline V gene lookup returns CDR1 SEHNR and CDR2 FQNEAQ (reference sequence).

This clonotype has ten or more counts. The rearrangement uses TRBV12-3 or TRBV12-4 and TRBJ2-7; perhaps D is TRBD1 or TRBD2 (5 bases each). This CDR3 comprises 16 residues. The V and J ends lost 6 bases and 2 bases respectively, with 20 bases between them. The DNA of the CDR3 is TGTGCCAGCAGCCCAAGCGGTGGGACCGCCGCCTACGAGCAGTACTTC. The encoded protein is CASSPSGGTAAYEQYF.

This clonotype was detected ten times or more. The chain uses TRBV6-5 and TRBJ2-7, with 10 bases lining up with TRBD2. The CDR3 runs to 16 residues. Germline trimming cut 5 bases from V and 0 bases from J; bases unmatched to any gene: 7. The germline V gene encodes CDR1 MNHEY and CDR2 SVGAGI. DNA of the CDR3: TGTGCCAGCAGTCAGGGACTAGCGTCGATCTCCTACGAGCAGTACTTC. Its protein product is CASSQGLASISYEQYF.

This clonotype was observed many times. The V call is TRBV12-3 or TRBV12-4, the J call TRBJ2-2, with D maybe TRBD2 (6 bases). Trimming cost V 6 bases and J 1 base, with 9 bases left between them. CDR3 length equals 14 residues. Here the CDR3 reads CASSWDWNTGELFF. In nucleotides, the CDR3 is TGTGCCAGCAGCTGGGACTGGAACACCGGGGAGCTGTTTTTT.

This clonotype was counted ten times or more. The chain recombines TRBV20-1 with TRBJ2-7; TRBD1 matches 10 bases. Germline loops: CDR1 DFQATT, CDR2 SNEGSKA (reference sequence). This CDR3 comprises 14 residues. Losses at the gene ends were 2 bases for V and 4 bases for J; bases not matched to a gene: 5. This CDR3 reads CSARMDRGKYEQYF. For the CDR3, the DNA is TGCAGTGCTAGAATGGACAGGGGGAAATACGAGCAGTACTTC.

At least ten counts were recorded for this clonotype. The chain couples TRBV5-5 to TRBJ2-3; unclear D gene. CDR1 SGHKS and CDR2 YYEKEE come from the germline V gene (reference sequence). V lost 3 bases to trimming and J lost 0 bases, with 11 bases between them. This CDR3 is 15 amino acids long. In DNA form, the CDR3 reads TGTGCCAGCAGCTCTGTAATACAGAGCACAGATACGCAGTATTTT. Its translation: CASSSVIQSTDTQYF.

This clonotype was observed a single time. This could be a read error, since a much larger clone is one nucleotide away. V gene TRBV4-3 combines with J gene TRBJ2-5; D perhaps matches TRBD1 (6 bases). The germline V gene encodes CDR1 LGHNA and CDR2 YSLEER. The length of the CDR3 is 17 residues. CDR3 nucleotides: TGCGCCAGCAGCCAAGAATTCTCGACAGGTCTCCAAGAGAACCAGTACTTC. Translation gives CASSQEFSTGLQENQYF.

This clonotype was observed at least ten times. V and J are TRBV5-1 and TRBJ1-4; TRBD1 is a possible D gene (5 bases). Germline V gene sequence: CDR1 SGHRS, CDR2 YFSETQ. The ends were cut back, 7 bases at V and 4 bases at J, with 14 bases in the middle. The CDR3 sequence is 14 residues long. DNA for the CDR3: TGCGCCAGCCATCCCGGGACCAATAATGAAAAACTGTTTTTT. This gives the protein CASHPGTNNEKLFF.